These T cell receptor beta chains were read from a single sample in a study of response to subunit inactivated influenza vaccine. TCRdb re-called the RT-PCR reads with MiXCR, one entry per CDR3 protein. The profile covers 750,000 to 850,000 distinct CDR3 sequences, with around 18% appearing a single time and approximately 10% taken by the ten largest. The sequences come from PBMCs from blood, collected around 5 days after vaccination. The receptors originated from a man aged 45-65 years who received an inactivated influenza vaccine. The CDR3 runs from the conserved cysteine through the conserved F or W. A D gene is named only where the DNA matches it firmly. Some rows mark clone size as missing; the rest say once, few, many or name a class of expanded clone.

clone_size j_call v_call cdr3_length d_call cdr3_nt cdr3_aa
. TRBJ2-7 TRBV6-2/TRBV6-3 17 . TGTGCCAGCAGCGAGAGTCGGGGGCACCTCCTCTCCTACGAGCAGTACTTC CASSESRGHLLSYEQYF
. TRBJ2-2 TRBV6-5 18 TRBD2 TGTGCCAGCAGTTACCCGACTAGCGGGGGGAGTTGGCCCGGGGAGCTGTTTTTT CASSYPTSGGSWPGELFF
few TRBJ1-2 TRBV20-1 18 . TGCAGTGCCCTACCGCTACTGCGTATCGACGGGGAGAGGGGTGGCTACACCTTC CSALPLLRIDGERGGYTF
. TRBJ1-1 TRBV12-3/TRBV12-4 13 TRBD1 TGTGCCAGCAGTCCACAGGGGGGTGCTGAAGCTTTCTTT CASSPQGGAEAFF
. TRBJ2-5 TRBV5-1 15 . TGCGCCAGCAGCTTGGGTAGCGACTCGGCGGAGACCCAGTACTTC CASSLGSDSAETQYF
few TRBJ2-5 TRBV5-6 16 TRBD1 TGTGCCAGCAGCTCCCGCATGGGACAGTTCGGAGAGACCCAGTACTTC CASSSRMGQFGETQYF
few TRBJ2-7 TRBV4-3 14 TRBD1 TGCGCCAGCAGCCAGACGACAGGGGCCTACGAGCAGTACTTC CASSQTTGAYEQYF
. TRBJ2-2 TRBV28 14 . TGTGCCAGCAGCTGGACGGTCCGCACCGGGGAGCTGTTTTTT CASSWTVRTGELFF
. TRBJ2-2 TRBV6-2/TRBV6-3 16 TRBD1 TGTGCCAGCAGTTACACCCCGGGACAGGCCCCCGGGGAGCTGTTTTTT CASSYTPGQAPGELFF
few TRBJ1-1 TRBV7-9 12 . TGTGCCAGCAGCTTAGGACGGATTGAAGCTTTCTTT CASSLGRIEAFF
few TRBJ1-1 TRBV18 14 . TGTGCCAGCTCACCAAGGACGGAGAACACTGAAGCTTTCTTT CASSPRTENTEAFF
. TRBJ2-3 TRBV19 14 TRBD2 TGTGCCAGTAGGCGCGGGAGGTCCACAGATACGCAGTATTTT CASRRGRSTDTQYF
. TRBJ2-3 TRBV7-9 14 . TGTGCCAGCAGCCCAGACGGGGGCAGAGATACGCAGTATTTT CASSPDGGRDTQYF
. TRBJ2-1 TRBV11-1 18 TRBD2 TGTGCCAGCAGCTTAGCGCTCTGGACTAGCGGGAAGCTCAATGAGCAGTTCTTC CASSLALWTSGKLNEQFF
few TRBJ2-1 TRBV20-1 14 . TGCAGTGCTAGGTTCGGGACAACCTACAATGAGCAGTTCTTC CSARFGTTYNEQFF
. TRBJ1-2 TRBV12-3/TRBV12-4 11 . TGTGCCAGCAGTTTACAGTTCGGCTACACCTTC CASSLQFGYTF
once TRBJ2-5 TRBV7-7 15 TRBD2 TGTGCTAGCAGCTTAGGACTAAGTAGCGGGGAGACCCAGTACTTC CASSLGLSSGETQYF
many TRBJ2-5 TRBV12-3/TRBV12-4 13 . TGTGCCAGCAGTTTTTTGGTGGCCGAGACCCAGTACTTC CASSFLVAETQYF
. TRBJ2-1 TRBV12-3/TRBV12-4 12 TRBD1 TGTGCCAGCAGTTTGTACAGGGGGGAGGAGTTCTTC CASSLYRGEEFF
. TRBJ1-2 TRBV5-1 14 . TGCGCCAGCAGCTTGGCCAGGGTTTCTGATGGCTACACCTTC CASSLARVSDGYTF
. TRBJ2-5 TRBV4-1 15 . TGCGCCAGCAGCCAAGATCTGACATTCCCAGAGACCCAGTACTTC CASSQDLTFPETQYF
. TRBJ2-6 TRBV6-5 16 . TGTGCCAGCAGTTCGGCGCTATTGTCTGGGGCCAACGTCCTGACTTTC CASSSALLSGANVLTF
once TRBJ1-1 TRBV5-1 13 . TGCGCCAGCAGCCCGACATCGGACACTGAAGCCTTCTTT CASSPTSDTEAFF
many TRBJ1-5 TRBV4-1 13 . TGCGCCAGCAGCCAACTAGGCAATCAGCCCCAGCATTTT CASSQLGNQPQHF
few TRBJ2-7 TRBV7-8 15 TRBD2 TGTGCCAGCAGCTTTTACAGGACTAGCGGTTACGAGCAGTACTTC CASSFYRTSGYEQYF
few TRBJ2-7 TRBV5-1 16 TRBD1 TGCGCCAGCAGCTTGGGATCCGGGACAGGGAGAGACGAGCAGTACTTC CASSLGSGTGRDEQYF
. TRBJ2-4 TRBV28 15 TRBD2 TGTGCCAGCAGTCTGGCGGGAGAAACCAAAAACATTCAGTACTTC CASSLAGETKNIQYF
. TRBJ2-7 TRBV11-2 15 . TGTGCCAGCAGGCGAGATGCGGGGACAGACTACGAGCAGTACTTC CASRRDAGTDYEQYF
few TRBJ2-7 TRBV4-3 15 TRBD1 TGCGCCAGCAGCTCGGACAGGGCAAGCTCCTACGAGCAGTACTTC CASSSDRASSYEQYF
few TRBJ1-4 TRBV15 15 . TGTGCCACCAGCAGAGAGAAGGGCAAAATGGAAAAACTGTTTTTT CATSREKGKMEKLFF
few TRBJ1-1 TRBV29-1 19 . TGCAGCGTTGAAGATCCAATGGTTGCGAGTGGGGTATGGGGCACTGAAGCTTTCTTT CSVEDPMVASGVWGTEAFF
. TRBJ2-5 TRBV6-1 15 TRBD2 TGTGCCAGCAGCCAAACTAGCGGGAGTGAGGAGACCCAGTACTTC CASSQTSGSEETQYF
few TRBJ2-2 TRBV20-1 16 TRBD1 TGCAGTGCTAGGAGGGCACAGGGGGCGCCCACCGGGGAGCTGTTTTTT CSARRAQGAPTGELFF
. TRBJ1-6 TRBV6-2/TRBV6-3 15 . TGTGCCAGCAGTTACTCGGACACCTCAGGTTCACCCCTCCACTTT CASSYSDTSGSPLHF
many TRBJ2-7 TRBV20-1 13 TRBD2 TGCAGTGCTAGAGTAGCGGGGGCCTACGAGCAGTACTTC CSARVAGAYEQYF
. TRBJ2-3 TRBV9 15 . TGTGCCAGCAGCGCCTGGGGGACCGGTGGAGATACGCAGTATTTT CASSAWGTGGDTQYF
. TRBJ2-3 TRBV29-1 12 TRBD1 TGCAGCGAAAAACAGGGGACAGATACGCAGTATTTT CSEKQGTDTQYF
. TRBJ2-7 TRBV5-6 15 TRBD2 TGTGCCAGCAGCAAACTAGCGGGAGGTACCTACGAGCAGTACTTC CASSKLAGGTYEQYF
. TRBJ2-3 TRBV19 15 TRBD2 TGTGCCAGCAAGAGGGGCATAAGCGGGAGTGATACGCAGTATTTT CASKRGISGSDTQYF
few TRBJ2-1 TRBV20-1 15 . TGCAGTGCGTCGTTATACGGACTCAATCCGGATGAGCAGTTCTTC CSASLYGLNPDEQFF
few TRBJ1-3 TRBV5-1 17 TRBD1 TGCGCCAGCAGCTTGTATACGGACAGGAGCTCTGGAAACACCATATATTTT CASSLYTDRSSGNTIYF
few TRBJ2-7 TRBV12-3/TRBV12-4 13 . TGTGCCAGCGGGAAGGGGCCGCCGGGCGAGCAGTACTTC CASGKGPPGEQYF